The 28 T cell receptor beta chains presented below share a single source sample, sequenced in a study of T cell responses to AZD1222 COVID-19 vaccine (TCRdb year 2021). The meaning of the sample's time point label: baseline before first vaccination. Libraries came from the immunoSEQ multiplex PCR assay. The table was pulled from immuneACCESS by TCRdb, which kept in-frame rearrangements only. Such tables lose some clones; where checked, under half of the loss comes from unresolved V genes, and the rest has no known cause. In all, the sample holds 150,000 to 200,000 clones, and under 95% of those were seen once. Approximately 4.7% of the sample rests with the top ten. This sample comprised peripheral blood, obtained on day 0 of AZD1222 vaccination. These receptors were taken from an adult in good health.

This clone has a single count. The rearrangement uses TRBV19 and TRBJ2-2, with D hard to call. From germline, CDR1 is LNHDA and CDR2 SQIVND (reference sequence). With 5 bases removed from V and 6 bases from J, the gap between germline ends came to 16 bases. CDR3 length equals 15 residues. The DNA for the CDR3 is TGTGCCAGTAGTCCTGTACCCGCCCCCGCCGGGGAGCTGTTTTTT. Amino acid sequence: CASSPVPAPAGELFF.

The chain employs TRBV28 and TRBJ2-1; 8 nucleotides match TRBD2. CDR3 length: 17 amino acids. V dropped 6 bases and J dropped 8; count of bases not matched to a gene: 18. CDR1 is MDHEN and CDR2 is SYDVKM in the germline V gene. This chain's CDR3 is CASRNFRAGVGPDEQFF. The CDR3 nucleotides are TGTGCCAGCAGGAACTTTAGAGCGGGAGTTGGCCCAGATGAGCAGTTCTTC.

The rearrangement joins TRBV5-4 to TRBJ1-1; D remains unclear. There are 11 residues in the CDR3. V dropped 3 bases and J dropped 6 bases, with 6 bases sitting between them. Germline-derived CDR1 and CDR2 are SGHNT and YYREEE (reference sequence). CDR3 nucleotides: TGTGCCAGCAGCTCGGGCGCTGAAGCTTTCTTT. It codes for CASSSGAEAFF.

The V and J genes are TRBV7-9 and TRBJ2-7; D is unclear. The CDR3 contains 13 residues. Trimming removed 4 bases at V and 1 base at J, with 8 bases between. From germline, CDR1 is SEHNR and CDR2 FQNEAQ (reference sequence). CDR3 nucleotides: TGTGCCAGCAGCTCTACCGGGTCCTACGAGCAGTACTTC. Translated, it gives CASSSTGSYEQYF.

The CDR3 nucleotides are TGCAGTGCTAGACCGACGATCGGCTACACCTTC. It translates to CSARPTIGYTF. This sequence joins TRBV20-1 and TRBJ1-2; D not certain. With 2 bases removed from V and 8 bases from J, the gap between germline ends came to 9 bases. The CDR3 extends over 11 amino acids. The germline gives CDR1 DFQATT, CDR2 SNEGSKA (reference sequence).

The chain recombines TRBV28 with TRBJ1-2; perhaps TRBD1 as D (6 bases). The CDR3 length is 13 residues. V lost 1 base to trimming and J lost 8 bases, with 11 bases between them. CDR1 is MDHEN and CDR2 is SYDVKM in the germline V gene. DNA for the CDR3: TGTGCCAGCAGTTTATTGGGGGCGAGAGGCTACACCTTC. This codes for CASSLLGARGYTF.

V and J are TRBV15 and TRBJ1-5; a weak D match, TRBD1 (6 bases). The CDR3 runs 16 residues. The germline V gene has CDR1 LNHNV and CDR2 YYDKDF (reference sequence). V lost 1 base, J lost 3 bases, and 13 bases lay in between. CDR3 coding DNA: TGTGCCACCAGCAGAGGGGGGGGACAAGTCAATCAGCCCCAGCATTTT. Translated, it gives CATSRGGGQVNQPQHF.

The chain couples TRBV9 to TRBJ2-1, with 8 bases aligning to TRBD2. The CDR3 extends over 16 amino acids. With V trimmed by 4 bases and J by 0 bases, 6 bases remained unmatched. The germline gives CDR1 SGDLS, CDR2 YYNGEE. The CDR3 loop is CASSSLSGSSYNEQFF. In DNA, the CDR3 is TGTGCCAGCAGCAGTCTAAGCGGGAGCTCCTACAATGAGCAGTTCTTC.

The chain links TRBV9 to TRBJ2-5; 8 bases are a match to TRBD1. V dropped 5 bases and J dropped 7; count of bases not matched to a gene: 13. The CDR3 consists of 15 residues. Germline V gene sequence: CDR1 SGDLS, CDR2 YYNGEE. CDR3 amino acids: CASSGDRGQLGTQYF. CDR3 nucleotide sequence: TGTGCCAGCAGTGGAGACAGGGGCCAGTTGGGGACCCAGTACTTC.

The chain links TRBV9 to TRBJ2-7, with TRBD2 matching 8 bases. The CDR3 is made up of 17 amino acids. CDR1 is SGDLS and CDR2 is YYNGEE in the germline V gene. The trim removed 2 bases at V and 2 bases at J, leaving 12 bases unmatched. CDR3 sequence: CASSVRGAEAPPYEQYF. The CDR3 DNA reads TGTGCCAGCAGCGTGCGGGGGGCGGAGGCCCCTCCCTACGAGCAGTACTTC. The full variable domain, its missing parts supplied by reference TRBV9 and TRBJ2-7, is DSGVTQTPKHLITATGQRVTLRCSPRSGDLSVYWYQQSLDQGLQFLIQYYNGEERAKGNILERFSAQQFPDLHSELNLSSLELGDSALYFCASSVRGAEAPPYEQYFGPGTRLTVT.

The chain employs TRBV12-5 and TRBJ1-5, with D uncertain. Trimming pared 0 bases from V and 0 bases from J, leaving 9 bases between. The CDR3 runs 16 residues. Germline V lookup: CDR1 LGHNT, CDR2 FRNRAP. As DNA, the CDR3 is TGTGCTAGTGGTTTGGTACTCGGGGATAGCAATCAGCCCCAGCATTTT. Translated, it gives CASGLVLGDSNQPQHF.

The chain combines TRBV18 with TRBJ1-2; possible D gene TRBD1, 6 bases. CDR1 and CDR2 (germline): KGHSH, LQKENI. CDR3 size: 13 residues. Trimming took 5 bases from V and 7 from J, leaving 14 bases between them. The CDR3 is CASSTSGTLGYTF. CDR3 nucleotides: TGTGCCAGCTCAACATCCGGGACACTTGGCTACACCTTC.

The V call is TRBV7-2, the J call TRBJ1-5; D unclear. The germline V gene has CDR1 SGHTA and CDR2 FQGNSA. This CDR3 has 16 amino acids. Between the trimmed V and J ends, which lost 1 base and 4 bases, there was a span of 14 bases. The CDR3 reads CASSLDLLVGNQPQHF. The CDR3 nucleotides are TGTGCCAGCAGCTTAGATCTACTGGTAGGGAATCAGCCCCAGCATTTT.

The chain joins TRBV30 to TRBJ2-2; weak D call: TRBD2 (6 bases). V was pared by 2 bases and J by 11 bases, with 18 bases between. The CDR3 consists of 14 residues. Germline V gives CDR1 GTSNPN, CDR2 SVGIG (reference sequence). The CDR3 protein is CAWSSGTPPLELFF. CDR3 nucleotide sequence: TGTGCCTGGAGTTCCGGGACTCCGCCGCTCGAGCTGTTTTTT.

The V gene is TRBV30, the J gene TRBJ1-2; D may be TRBD1 (6 bases). CDR3 size: 12 residues. Trimming left V 2 bases short and J 8 bases short, with 12 bases between. Germline CDR1 GTSNPN, CDR2 SVGIG (reference sequence). This CDR3 is CAWSQTGYGYTF. The CDR3 region has the DNA TGTGCCTGGAGTCAAACAGGGTACGGCTACACCTTC.

The V call is TRBV30, the J call TRBJ2-3, with 9 bases aligning to TRBD1. CDR3 length: 15 residues. The germline gives CDR1 GTSNPN, CDR2 SVGIG (reference sequence). With 2 bases clipped from V and 4 bases from J, the junction kept 7 bases outside the gene matches. Here the CDR3 reads CAWSRGTGGPDTQYF. In nucleotides, the CDR3 is TGTGCCTGGAGTCGAGGAACAGGGGGCCCAGATACGCAGTATTTT. Drawing the rest from reference TRBV30 and TRBJ2-3, the complete variable domain is SQTIHQWPATLVQPVGSPLSLECTVEGTSNPNLYWYRQAAGRGLQLLFYSVGIGQISSEVPQNLSASRPQDRQFILSSKKLLLSDSGFYLCAWSRGTGGPDTQYFGPGTRLTVL.

The J gene is TRBJ1-1, the V gene TRBV5-1; TRBD1 is a possible D gene (5 bases). V was shortened by 2 bases and J by 7 bases, with 9 bases between the two germline ends. The CDR3 consists of 12 residues. Germline V gene data show CDR1 as SGHRS and CDR2 as YFSETQ. The CDR3 is CASSLGQGEAFF. The CDR3 region has the DNA TGCGCCAGCAGCTTAGGCCAGGGTGAAGCTTTCTTT.

This sequence joins TRBV7-9 and TRBJ1-4; no reliable D call. The V end was cut by 6 bases, the J end by 0 bases, with 11 bases between. CDR3 size: 15 residues. Germline assignment: CDR1 SEHNR and CDR2 FQNEAQ (reference sequence). CDR3 nucleotide sequence: TGTGCCAGCAGTCCACTGGAACCAACTAATGAAAAACTGTTTTTT. Translated: CASSPLEPTNEKLFF.

This clone appeared once. The chain joins TRBV11-3 to TRBJ1-1; D possibly corresponds to TRBD1 (6 bases). Per the germline V gene, CDR1 is SGHNT and CDR2 is YENEEA. The CDR3 spans 15 residues. Trimming took 4 bases from V and 11 from J, leaving 23 bases between them. This CDR3 is CASSSHTLGHPGAFF. Here the CDR3 DNA reads TGTGCCAGCAGCTCTCACACATTGGGACACCCGGGGGCTTTCTTT.

J is TRBJ1-1 and V is TRBV3-1 (or the pseudogene TRBV3-2), with D perhaps matching TRBD1 (5 bases). Trimming cost V 4 bases and J 0 bases, with 12 bases left between them. The CDR3 totals 15 residues. Germline V gene lookup returns CDR1 LGHDT and CDR2 YNNKEL (reference sequence). The CDR3 DNA sequence: TGTGCCAGCAGCCGGGACGGGCCTATGAACACTGAAGCTTTCTTT. Protein sequence: CASSRDGPMNTEAFF.

This chain links TRBV3-1 (or the pseudogene TRBV3-2) with TRBJ2-7; 9 bases align to TRBD1. Germline-derived CDR1 and CDR2 are LGHDT and YNNKEL (reference sequence). The V and J ends lost 4 bases and 4 bases, in that order; junction bases with no gene match: 14. The CDR3 sequence is 17 residues long. The CDR3 loop reads CASSLQVDRTGDYEQYF. In nucleotides, the CDR3 is TGTGCCAGCAGCCTACAAGTCGATCGGACAGGGGATTACGAGCAGTACTTC.

This chain joins TRBV3-1 (or the pseudogene TRBV3-2) and TRBJ1-3; D is possibly TRBD1 (5 bases). This CDR3 has 16 residues. Per the germline V gene, CDR1 is LGHDT and CDR2 is YNNKEL (reference sequence). V lost 5 bases and J lost 4, with 18 bases in between. The CDR3 is CASSSRARASGNTIYF. Here the CDR3 DNA reads TGTGCCAGCAGCTCACGGGCCAGGGCGTCCGGAAACACCATATATTTT.

The chain combines TRBV4-2 with TRBJ2-4, with D perhaps matching TRBD2 (6 bases). Germline loops: CDR1 LGHNA, CDR2 YNFKEQ. Trimming shortened V by 0 bases and J by 0 bases, and 24 bases separated the two germline ends. CDR3 size: 21 residues. CDR3 in DNA: TGTGCCAGCAGCCAAGACCTCAACGAGGGCGGGGTGTCTCTAGCCAAAAACATTCAGTACTTC. This gives the protein CASSQDLNEGGVSLAKNIQYF.

This sequence joins TRBV6-1 and TRBJ2-7, with 8 positions matching TRBD1. Trimming took 2 bases from V and 4 from J; bases not matched to a gene: 10. CDR3 length equals 16 residues. CDR1 and CDR2 from the germline V gene are MNHNS and SASEGT. The CDR3 protein is CASSESLYGTGYEQYF. The CDR3 nucleotides read TGTGCCAGCAGTGAATCCCTGTATGGGACAGGATACGAGCAGTACTTC.

The J gene is TRBJ2-7, the V gene TRBV6-6, with TRBD2 matching 7 bases. This CDR3 has 15 amino acids. V lost 8 bases, J lost 1 base, and 11 bases stayed unmatched. Per germline, CDR1 MNHNY and CDR2 SVGAGI (reference sequence). The CDR3 sequence: CASAPRAGASYEQYF. The CDR3 DNA reads as TGTGCCAGCGCCCCCCGGGCGGGAGCTTCCTACGAGCAGTACTTC.

The chain uses TRBV29-1 and TRBJ2-3, with 14 bases aligning to TRBD2. This CDR3 contains 15 residues. Germline V gene lookup returns CDR1 SQVTM and CDR2 ANQGSEA. V lost 8 bases and J lost 3; bases outside the gene matches: 7. This CDR3 is CSLNGLAGGTDTQYF. The CDR3 DNA is TGCAGCTTAAACGGACTAGCGGGAGGTACAGATACGCAGTATTTT.

The chain uses TRBV6-4 and TRBJ2-1; D remains unclear. The V and J ends lost 5 bases and 4 bases respectively, with 12 bases between them. CDR3 length: 14 residues. Germline V gives CDR1 MRHNA, CDR2 SNTAGT. The CDR3 reads CASSLGPSYNEQFF. CDR3 bases: TGTGCCAGCAGTCTAGGGCCTTCTTACAATGAGCAGTTCTTC.

The V and J genes are TRBV6-2 or TRBV6-3 and TRBJ2-7, with no clear D. Germline-derived CDR1 and CDR2 are MNHEY and SVGEGT. V lost 2 bases and J lost 2, with 10 bases in between. CDR3 length equals 14 residues. CDR3 loop: CASSYRLFTYEQYF. In DNA form, the CDR3 reads TGTGCCAGCAGTTACCGCCTGTTCACCTACGAGCAGTACTTC.